Listed below are T cell receptor beta chains from one sample, sequenced in a study of PD-1 blockade in classical Hodgkin lymphoma. Generated by immunoSEQ multiplex PCR, the TCRdb table keeps only in-frame clones and is missing some. Here the sample spans roughly 40,000 clones, 78% being singletons. The sample in question was peripheral blood mononuclear cells (PBMCs), obtained before the fourth cycle of nivolumab. These receptors originate from a human donor with classical Hodgkin lymphoma. Both conserved end residues are part of each CDR3. Each record gives: clone size, V gene, D gene, J gene, CDR3 DNA, CDR3 protein. A D gene is named only where the DNA matches it firmly. Expanded clones are given a class, and other clones once, few, many or no size at all.

-	TRBV9	-	TRBJ2-1	TGTGCCAGCAGCGTAGGTCAGCATCCGCTCAATGAGCAGTTCTTC	CASSVGQHPLNEQFF
-	TRBV6-5	-	TRBJ2-5	TGTGCCAGCATGGTAGACTATACTCAAGAGACCCAGTACTTC	CASMVDYTQETQYF
-	TRBV18	-	TRBJ2-7	TGTGCCAGCTCACCACCAGGGGGGACCTACGAGCAGTACTTC	CASSPPGGTYEQYF
-	TRBV7-2	-	TRBJ2-7	TGTGCCAGCAGCTTATCAGGGAACTACGAGCAGTACTTC	CASSLSGNYEQYF
-	TRBV6-5	-	TRBJ2-5	TGTGCCAGCAGTTATCTGGAGACCCAGTACTTC	CASSYLETQYF
-	TRBV5-5	TRBD1	TRBJ1-1	TGTGCCAGCAGCTTCGGGACAGGGGAGACTGAAGCTTTCTTT	CASSFGTGETEAFF
-	TRBV6-5	-	TRBJ2-3	TGTGCCAGCAGGGAGGAGACAGATACGCAGTATTTT	CASREETDTQYF
few	TRBV9	-	TRBJ2-3	TGTGCCAGCAGCTTTCGGTCCAGAGATACGCAGTATTTT	CASSFRSRDTQYF
-	TRBV5-1	-	TRBJ2-3	TGCGCCAGCAGCCCGGAGGGGGGTTCGTCAGATACGCAGTATTTT	CASSPEGGSSDTQYF
medium-sized	TRBV5-1	TRBD1	TRBJ2-3	TGCGCCAGCAGCCCCGGACAGGGTGATACGCAGTATTTT	CASSPGQGDTQYF
-	TRBV9	TRBD1	TRBJ1-4	TGTGCCAGCAGCGTACAGGGGGGGCGAGACCCTAATGAAAAACTGTTTTTT	CASSVQGGRDPNEKLFF
-	TRBV11-2	TRBD2	TRBJ2-1	TGTGCCAGCAGCTTGGACCGGGGAGCGGGGGGGCTGAATGAGCAGTTCTTC	CASSLDRGAGGLNEQFF
-	TRBV2	-	TRBJ1-2	TGTGCCAGCCGCGAATTTATACAGGGAAAAGGTGGCTACACCTTC	CASREFIQGKGGYTF
-	TRBV11-2	TRBD1	TRBJ1-1	TGTGCCAGCAGCAGCCGGACAGGGGGCTTCTCTGAAGCTTTCTTT	CASSSRTGGFSEAFF
-	TRBV4-2	-	TRBJ2-1	TGTGCCAGCAGCCAAGATCTGGCGGGTTGGGACAATGAGCAGTTCTTC	CASSQDLAGWDNEQFF
-	TRBV2	-	TRBJ1-4	TGTGCCAGCAGAGGGGTGAACAATGAAAAACTGTTTTTT	CASRGVNNEKLFF
once	TRBV2	-	TRBJ2-7	TGTGCCAGCAGTGTCCGTTTTCGAGGTGACGAGCAGTACTTC	CASSVRFRGDEQYF
many	TRBV4-3	TRBD2	TRBJ2-1	TGCGCCAGCAGCCAAGATAGACGGGGGGGTACCTATGAGCAGTTCTTC	CASSQDRRGGTYEQFF
-	TRBV7-9	-	TRBJ1-4	TGTGCCAGCAGCTTAGCAACGGCAACTAATGAAAAACTGTTTTTT	CASSLATATNEKLFF
few	TRBV19	-	TRBJ1-3	TGTGCCAGTAGTATGTTGCTTACACCTGGAAACACCATATATTTT	CASSMLLTPGNTIYF
-	TRBV13	-	TRBJ2-2	TGTGCCAGCAGCCCCTGGCCGAACACCGGGGAGCTGTTTTTT	CASSPWPNTGELFF
-	TRBV18	-	TRBJ1-4	TGTGCCAGCTCACGGGGACCTACAAGGAGTGAAAAACTGTTTTTT	CASSRGPTRSEKLFF
-	TRBV6-6	TRBD1	TRBJ1-2	TGTGCCAGCAGTTACTCCGTTGTTGGGACAGGGTATGGCTACACCTTC	CASSYSVVGTGYGYTF
-	TRBV11-2	TRBD2	TRBJ2-7	TGTGCCAGCAGCTCACTCGACAAGCGGGGGCCGATCTACGAGCAGTACTTC	CASSSLDKRGPIYEQYF
-	TRBV19	-	TRBJ2-7	TGTGCCAGTAGTGTCCGGGACGGCTACTCCTACGAGCAGTACTTC	CASSVRDGYSYEQYF
-	TRBV18	-	TRBJ1-2	TGTGCCAGCTCACGGATGGGGACCCGCGGGGGCTACACCTTC	CASSRMGTRGGYTF
-	TRBV4-1	TRBD1	TRBJ2-7	TGCGCCAGCAGCCAAGAAGACAGGGCCACCTACGAGCAGTACTTC	CASSQEDRATYEQYF
few	TRBV7-2	TRBD1	TRBJ2-5	TGTGCCAGCAGCTCGAGGACAGGGGGTCCAGAGACCCAGTACTTC	CASSSRTGGPETQYF
-	TRBV15	-	TRBJ1-4	TGTGCCACCAGCAGAGCCAGGGCCTGGGGGGAAAAACTGTTTTTT	CATSRARAWGEKLFF
-	TRBV30	TRBD1	TRBJ2-3	TGTGCCTGGAGTGTACTCGACAGGGGAACGCAGTATTTT	CAWSVLDRGTQYF
-	TRBV28	-	TRBJ1-1	TGTGCCAGCAGTACAGCACAGGGCTCCACTGAAGCTTTCTTT	CASSTAQGSTEAFF
-	TRBV19	-	TRBJ2-3	TGTGCCAGTAGTCCCCCCCAAGGGATAGATACGCAGTATTTT	CASSPPQGIDTQYF
-	TRBV18	TRBD1	TRBJ2-3	TGTGCCAGCTCCCGGACAGGTGCGACAGATACGCAGTATTTT	CASSRTGATDTQYF
-	TRBV9	TRBD2	TRBJ2-1	TGTGCCAGCAGCCCGACGGGACTAGACAACAATGAGCAGTTCTTC	CASSPTGLDNNEQFF
once	TRBV19	-	TRBJ1-5	TGTGCCAGTGGACTGATGGAAAATCAGCCCCAGCATTTT	CASGLMENQPQHF
-	TRBV5-1	-	TRBJ2-4	TGCGCCAGCAGCTTGGCCTCAGCGGAAAACATTCAGTACTTC	CASSLASAENIQYF
-	TRBV18	-	TRBJ1-5	TGTGCCAGCTCACCTAGGGATAATCAGCCCCAGCATTTT	CASSPRDNQPQHF
-	TRBV5-4	-	TRBJ2-5	TGTGCCAGCAGCTGGATGGCAGACGAGACCCAGTACTTC	CASSWMADETQYF
once	TRBV7-3	TRBD2	TRBJ2-1	TGTGCCAGCAGCTCCCCCGAAGGGCGGGGGTCCTTGAATGAGCAGTTCTTC	CASSSPEGRGSLNEQFF
-	TRBV7-2	TRBD1	TRBJ1-5	TGTGCCAGCAGCACGAGACAGGGCCCACAGCCCCAGCATTTT	CASSTRQGPQPQHF
-	TRBV29-1	-	TRBJ2-7	TGCAGCGTAGGACGGGGATCCTACGAGCAGTACTTC	CSVGRGSYEQYF
few	TRBV7-2	-	TRBJ2-7	TGTGCCAGCAGCTTAGGCCGATGGGGAAACTCCTACGAGCAGTACTTC	CASSLGRWGNSYEQYF
-	TRBV4-3	TRBD1	TRBJ2-1	TGCGCCAGCAGCCAAGGCCGGACAGGGGTTTCCTACAATGAGCAGTTCTTC	CASSQGRTGVSYNEQFF